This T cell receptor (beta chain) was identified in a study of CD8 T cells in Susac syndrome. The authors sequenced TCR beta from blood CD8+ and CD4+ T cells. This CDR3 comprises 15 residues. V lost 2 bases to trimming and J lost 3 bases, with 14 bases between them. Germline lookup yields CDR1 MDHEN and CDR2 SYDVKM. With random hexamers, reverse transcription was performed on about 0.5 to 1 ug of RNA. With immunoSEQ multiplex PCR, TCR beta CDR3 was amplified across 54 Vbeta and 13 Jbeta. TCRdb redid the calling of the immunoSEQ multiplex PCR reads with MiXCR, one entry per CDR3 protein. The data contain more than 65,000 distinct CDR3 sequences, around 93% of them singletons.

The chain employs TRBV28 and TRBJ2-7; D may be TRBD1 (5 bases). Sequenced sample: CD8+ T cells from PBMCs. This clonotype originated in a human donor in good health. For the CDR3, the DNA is TGTGCCAGCAGTTTAGCAGGCTCAGGGTACTACGAGCAGTACTTC. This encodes CASSLAGSGYYEQYF.